This passage covers 10 T cell receptor beta chains from one sample sequenced in a study of cytomegalovirus exposure and HLA in healthy donors. The PCR used 60 Vbeta and 13 Jbeta primers. The repertoire was sequenced with immunoSEQ multiplex PCR; TCRdb's copy has only in-frame clones and lacks some. The sample lists about 300,000 clones; 80% to 90% were seen once. Sequenced input: PBMCs. Every receptor here comes from a man aged 40-50 years in good health and CMV-seropositive.

The chain combines TRBV4-1 with TRBJ2-7, with 8 bases matching TRBD2. Germline CDR1 reads MGHRA; CDR2 reads YSYEKL. The CDR3 has 19 amino acids. With 1 base clipped from V and 2 bases from J, the junction kept 16 bases outside the gene matches. The chain's CDR3 is CASSQVVPLAGPTAYEQYF. The CDR3 nucleotides read TGCGCCAGCAGCCAAGTTGTACCGCTAGCGGGCCCCACCGCCTACGAGCAGTACTTC.

The chain links TRBV5-5 to TRBJ2-7, with 10 bases lining up with TRBD1. V dropped 3 bases and J dropped 2; count of bases not matched to a gene: 5. CDR3 length: 15 residues. CDR1 and CDR2 (germline): SGHKS, YYEKEE (reference sequence). The CDR3 reads CASSWTGTGAYEQYF. The CDR3, as DNA: TGTGCCAGCAGCTGGACCGGGACAGGGGCCTACGAGCAGTACTTC. Full variable domain (outside the CDR3, taken from reference TRBV5-5 and TRBJ2-7): DAGVTQSPTHLIKTRGQQVTLRCSPISGHKSVSWYQQVLGQGPQFIFQYYEKEERGRGNFPDRFSARQFPNYSSELNVNALLLGDSALYLCASSWTGTGAYEQYFGPGTRLTVT.

The chain combines TRBV18 with TRBJ2-5, with TRBD1 identical over 9 bases. With V trimmed by 1 base and J by 4 bases, 4 bases remained unmatched. Germline CDR1 is KGHSH and CDR2 is LQKENI. This CDR3 is 15 amino acids long. CDR3 nucleotides: TGTGCCAGCTCACCACAGACAGGGGGTGGAGAGACCCAGTACTTC. Its translation: CASSPQTGGGETQYF.

In this sample, this clone turned up a few times. The CDR3 sequence is CASSITPGTGTYEQYF. The CDR3 DNA follows: TGTGCCAGCAGTATCACTCCCGGGACAGGGACCTACGAGCAGTACTTC. This chain links TRBV28 with TRBJ2-7; 9 bases are shared with TRBD1. Germline-derived CDR1 and CDR2 are MDHEN and SYDVKM. This CDR3 is 16 amino acids long. Trimming removed 5 bases from V and 2 bases from J; junction bases left unmatched: 10.

V and J are TRBV7-3 and TRBJ2-1; 8 bases line up with TRBD2. This CDR3 is 15 amino acids long. Trimming cost V 3 bases and J 2 bases; bases outside gene matches: 3. Germline lookup yields CDR1 SGHTA and CDR2 FQGTGA. DNA of the CDR3: TGTGCCAGCAGCTTCACTAGCGGAACCTACAATGAGCAGTTCTTC. Translating it yields CASSFTSGTYNEQFF.

This chain connects TRBV7-3 to TRBJ2-3; the D is unclear. Germline CDR1 SGHTA, CDR2 FQGTGA. V was trimmed by 8 bases and J by 0 bases, leaving 12 bases between them. This CDR3 comprises 14 residues. CDR3 in amino acids: CASGSGSSTDTQYF. For the CDR3, the DNA is TGTGCCAGCGGTTCAGGATCTAGCACAGATACGCAGTATTTT.

This clone was detected only once. This sequence joins TRBV5-1 and TRBJ2-1; 12 bases line up with TRBD2. This CDR3 contains 16 residues. V trimming: 1 base; J trimming: 8 bases; junction bases outside the gene matches: 7. CDR1 and CDR2 from the germline V gene are SGHRS and YFSETQ. CDR3 nucleotide sequence: TGCGCCAGCAGCTTGTCCACTAGCGGGAGGCGGGATGAGCAGTTCTTC. Its translation is CASSLSTSGRRDEQFF.

The rearrangement links TRBV7-9 to TRBJ2-7, with 8 bases matching TRBD1. The CDR3 is made up of 15 amino acids. Germline V gene lookup returns CDR1 SEHNR and CDR2 FQNEAQ (reference sequence). J was trimmed by 5 bases and V by 0 bases; bases with no gene match: 6. This chain's CDR3 is CASSLASGGGNEQYF. Written as DNA, the CDR3 is TGTGCCAGCAGCTTAGCGTCAGGGGGCGGTAACGAGCAGTACTTC.

J is TRBJ1-2 and V is TRBV27, with D possibly being TRBD1 (5 bases). Germline V gives CDR1 MNHEY, CDR2 SMNVEV (reference sequence). The CDR3 runs to 14 residues. V lost 3 bases and J lost 5, with 13 bases in between. CDR3 DNA: TGTGCCAGCAGTTTCAGGAGTCAGGGTTATGGCTACACCTTC. Protein product: CASSFRSQGYGYTF.

The table lists this clone with a count of one. J is TRBJ1-2 and V is TRBV28; possibly TRBD1 for D (6 bases). This CDR3 comprises 12 residues. Per the germline V gene, CDR1 is MDHEN and CDR2 is SYDVKM. Between the trimmed V and J ends, which lost 5 bases and 13 bases, there was a span of 17 bases. The CDR3 sequence: CASSPRTRGGTF. The DNA for the CDR3 is TGTGCCAGCAGTCCACGGACAAGGGGGGGCACCTTC.